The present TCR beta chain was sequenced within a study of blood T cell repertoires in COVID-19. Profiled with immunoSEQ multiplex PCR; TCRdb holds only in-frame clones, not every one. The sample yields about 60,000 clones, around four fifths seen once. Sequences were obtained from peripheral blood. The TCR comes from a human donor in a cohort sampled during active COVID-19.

CDR3 nucleotides: TGTGCCAGCCGTTCGCAAGAGCATGGCTACACCTTC. Translation gives CASRSQEHGYTF. This chain connects TRBV6-5 to TRBJ1-2; D gene uncertain. This CDR3 has 12 amino acids. V lost 8 bases, J lost 6 bases, and 13 bases lay in between. From germline, CDR1 is MNHEY and CDR2 SVGAGI.